The clone carrying this T cell receptor (beta chain) was seen repeatedly, ten times or more. Its target is not known. V trimming: 4 bases; J trimming: 9 bases; junction bases outside the gene matches: 11. The CDR3 is 15 residues long. The sample belongs to a study of T cells after yellow fever vaccination. Study in general: Those fractions that held only low numbers of cells were prepared using the SMART-Seq v4 Ultra Low Input RNA kit.

UMIs and a universal primer site were added when TCR cDNA was made by 5'RACE template switching. From the 5' RACE reads, TCRdb called clonotypes with MiXCR, one entry per CDR3 protein. This table holds 200,000 to 250,000 distinct CDR3 sequences, less than 3.5% found once. Study-level findings and limits: Highly abundant clonotypes carried over from the bulk population could end up in FACS-sorted repertoires as contaminants.

The chain links TRBV12-3 or TRBV12-4 to TRBJ1-5; TRBD1 aligns across 8 bases. The input for sequencing was CD4+ T cells sorted from PBMCs, taken 10 days after the yellow fever booster vaccination. This receptor was identified in a man between 18 and 29 years old who received the YFV17D yellow fever vaccine. The CDR3 is CASSSTGGSAGPQHF. CDR3 nucleotide sequence: TGTGCCAGCAGTTCTACAGGGGGATCTGCGGGGCCCCAGCATTTT.